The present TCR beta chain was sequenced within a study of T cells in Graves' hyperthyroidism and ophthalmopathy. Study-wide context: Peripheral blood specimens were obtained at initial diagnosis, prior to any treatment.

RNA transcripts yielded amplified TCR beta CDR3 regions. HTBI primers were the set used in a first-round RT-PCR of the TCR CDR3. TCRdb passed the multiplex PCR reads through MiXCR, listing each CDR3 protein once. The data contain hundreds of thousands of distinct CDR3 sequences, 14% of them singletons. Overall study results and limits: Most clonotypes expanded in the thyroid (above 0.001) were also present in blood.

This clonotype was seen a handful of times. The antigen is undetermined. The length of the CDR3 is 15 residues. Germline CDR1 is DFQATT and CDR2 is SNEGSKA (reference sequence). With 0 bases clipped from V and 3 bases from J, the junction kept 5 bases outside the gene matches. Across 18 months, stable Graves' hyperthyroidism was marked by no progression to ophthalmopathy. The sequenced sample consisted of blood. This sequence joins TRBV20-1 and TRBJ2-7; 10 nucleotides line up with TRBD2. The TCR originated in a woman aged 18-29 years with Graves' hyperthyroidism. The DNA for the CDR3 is TGCAGTGCTAGAGATAGGACTAGCGGATACTACGAGCAGTACTTC. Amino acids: CSARDRTSGYYEQYF.